A selection of T cell receptor beta chains follows, all from one sample in a study of siplizumab effects on memory and regulatory T cells. Clones were read by immunoSEQ multiplex PCR, and TCRdb kept only the in-frame ones, dropping some. The repertoire includes 90,000 to 95,000 clones, roughly 96% of them detected once, and less than 0.035% sits in the top ten. The sample comprised naive CD4+ T cells sorted from blood. These receptors originate from a human donor in good health. The CDR3 runs from the conserved cysteine through the conserved F or W. The D gene is left open where the match is weak. Some rows mark clone size as missing; the rest say once, few, many or name a class of expanded clone.

j_gene | d_gene | abundance | v_gene | CDR3aa | CDR3nt
TRBJ2-3 | TRBD1 | NA | TRBV7-8 | CASSLVGTGRGGTQYF | TGTGCCAGCAGCTTAGTAGGGACAGGGAGAGGTGGTACGCAGTATTTT
TRBJ2-7 | TRBD2 | NA | TRBV10-1 | CASTPGLAGGGQWIDLLYEQYF | TGCGCCAGCACCCCGGGGCTAGCGGGGGGGGGCCAGTGGATCGACTTACTCTACGAGCAGTACTTC
TRBJ1-1 | NA | once | TRBV5-5 | CASSLGTEAFF | TGTGCCAGCAGCTTGGGAACTGAAGCTTTCTTT
TRBJ1-2 | NA | NA | TRBV9 | CASSPRTGLGNYGYTF | TGTGCCAGCAGCCCCAGGACTGGACTTGGAAACTATGGCTACACCTTC
TRBJ2-3 | NA | once | TRBV28 | CASNFVDTQYF | TGTGCCAGCAATTTCGTCGATACGCAGTATTTT
TRBJ2-2 | NA | NA | TRBV19 | CASRDRPSNTGELFF | TGTGCCAGTCGAGACAGGCCTTCGAACACCGGGGAGCTGTTTTTT
TRBJ2-3 | NA | NA | TRBV20-1 | CSARGSSTQYF | TGCAGTGCCCGTGGGTCTAGTACGCAGTATTTT
TRBJ2-5 | NA | NA | TRBV7-9 | CASGGETQYF | TGTGCCAGCGGGGGAGAGACCCAGTACTTC
TRBJ1-2 | TRBD1 | NA | TRBV10-2 | CASRLQGGHDGYTF | TGCGCCAGCAGATTACAGGGGGGGCATGATGGCTACACCTTC
TRBJ1-1 | TRBD1 | NA | TRBV10-1 | CASSRQGDGTEAFF | TGCGCCAGCAGCCGACAGGGTGACGGCACTGAAGCTTTCTTT
TRBJ1-3 | NA | NA | TRBV5-6 | CASSPLPGSGNTIYF | TGTGCCAGCAGCCCCCTCCCGGGTAGCGGAAACACCATATATTTT
TRBJ2-2 | NA | NA | TRBV4-1 | CASSQGDSGTGELFF | TGCGCCAGCAGCCAAGGGGATAGCGGAACCGGGGAGCTGTTTTTT
TRBJ1-5 | NA | NA | TRBV6-6 | CASSDAGRSNQPQHF | TGTGCCAGCAGTGACGCTGGGAGAAGCAATCAGCCCCAGCATTTT
TRBJ1-4 | NA | NA | TRBV5-1 | CASSLQPGPNEKLFF | TGCGCCAGCAGCTTGCAGCCTGGGCCTAATGAAAAACTGTTTTTT
TRBJ2-1 | TRBD2 | NA | TRBV5-6 | CASRRRGSYNEQFF | TGTGCCAGCAGAAGGCGGGGGTCCTACAATGAGCAGTTCTTC
TRBJ2-2 | NA | NA | TRBV25-1 | CASSDYTGELFF | TGTGCCAGCAGTGATTACACCGGGGAGCTGTTTTTT
TRBJ2-7 | TRBD2 | NA | TRBV5-4 | CASSLGGSGGSYEQYF | TGTGCCAGCAGCTTGGGAGGTAGCGGGGGGAGCTACGAGCAGTACTTC